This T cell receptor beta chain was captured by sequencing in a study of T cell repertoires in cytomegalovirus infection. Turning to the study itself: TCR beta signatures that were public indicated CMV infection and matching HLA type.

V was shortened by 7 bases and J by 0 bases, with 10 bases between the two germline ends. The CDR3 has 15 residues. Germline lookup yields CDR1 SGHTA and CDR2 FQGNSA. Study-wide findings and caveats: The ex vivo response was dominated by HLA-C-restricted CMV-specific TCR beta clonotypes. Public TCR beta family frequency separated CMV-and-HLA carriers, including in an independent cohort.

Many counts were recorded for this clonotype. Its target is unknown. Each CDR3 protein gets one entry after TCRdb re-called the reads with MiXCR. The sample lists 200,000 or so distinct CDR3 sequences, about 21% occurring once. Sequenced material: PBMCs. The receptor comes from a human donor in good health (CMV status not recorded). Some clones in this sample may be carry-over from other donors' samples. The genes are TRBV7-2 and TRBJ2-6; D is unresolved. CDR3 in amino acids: CASNSLFSGANVLTF. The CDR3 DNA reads TGTGCCAGCAACTCCCTTTTCTCTGGGGCCAACGTCCTGACTTTC. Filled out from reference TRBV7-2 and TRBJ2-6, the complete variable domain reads GAGVSQSPSNKVTEKGKDVELRCDPISGHTALYWYRQSLGQGLEFLIYFQGNSAPDKSGLPSDRFSAERTGGSVSTLTIQRTQQEDSAVYLCASNSLFSGANVLTFGAGSRLTVL.